This T cell receptor (beta chain) was captured by sequencing in a study of blood T cells in healthy people across ages. In this sample, this clonotype turned up many times. As yet, its antigen is unknown. The use of a sample-barcoded 5' primer and a J-beta primer mix characterized a second PCR of about 7 to 12 cycles. TCRdb ran MiXCR on the 5' RACE reads and lists one entry per CDR3 protein. The profile shows 650,000 to 1,000,000 distinct CDR3 sequences, 35% to 40% of them singletons. Findings and caveats of the study: Per million T cells, TCR beta diversity dropped roughly linearly as age increased. Diversity was higher, and naive CD4+ cells more numerous, in long-lived donors than in aged donors.

The sample consisted of blood. This sequence was found in a man younger than 30 in good health.

The DNA for the CDR3 is TGTGCCAGCGGACAGCAATCCTACGAGCAGTACTTC. Its translation is CASGQQSYEQYF. The chain is built from TRBV28 and TRBJ2-7; D is perhaps TRBD1 (6 bases). V lost 8 bases to trimming and J lost 1 base, with 9 bases between them. Germline V gene sequence: CDR1 MDHEN, CDR2 SYDVKM. CDR3 length: 12 amino acids.